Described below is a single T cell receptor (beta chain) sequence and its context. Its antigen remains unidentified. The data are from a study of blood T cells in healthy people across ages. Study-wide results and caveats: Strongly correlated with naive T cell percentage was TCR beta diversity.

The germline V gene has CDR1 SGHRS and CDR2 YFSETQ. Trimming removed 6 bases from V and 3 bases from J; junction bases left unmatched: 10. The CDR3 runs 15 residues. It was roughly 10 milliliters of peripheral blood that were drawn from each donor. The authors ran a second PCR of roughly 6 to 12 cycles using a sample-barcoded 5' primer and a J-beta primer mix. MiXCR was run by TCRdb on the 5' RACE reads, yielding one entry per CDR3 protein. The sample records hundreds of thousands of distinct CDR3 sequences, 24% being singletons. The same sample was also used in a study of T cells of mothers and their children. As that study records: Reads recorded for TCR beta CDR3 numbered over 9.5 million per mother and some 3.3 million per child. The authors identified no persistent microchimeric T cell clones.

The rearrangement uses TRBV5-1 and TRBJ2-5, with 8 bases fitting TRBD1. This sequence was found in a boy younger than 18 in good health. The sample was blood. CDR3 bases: TGCGCCAGCAACCCAACGCCGGGACAGGAAGAGACCCAGTACTTC. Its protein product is CASNPTPGQEETQYF.